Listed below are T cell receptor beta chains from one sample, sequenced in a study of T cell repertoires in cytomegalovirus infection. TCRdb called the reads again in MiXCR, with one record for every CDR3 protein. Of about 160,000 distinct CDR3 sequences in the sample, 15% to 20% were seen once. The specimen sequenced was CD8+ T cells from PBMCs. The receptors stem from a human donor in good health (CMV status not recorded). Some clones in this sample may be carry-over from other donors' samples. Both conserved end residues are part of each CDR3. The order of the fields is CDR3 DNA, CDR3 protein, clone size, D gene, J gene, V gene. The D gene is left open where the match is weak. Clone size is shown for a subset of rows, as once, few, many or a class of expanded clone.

cdr3_nt: TGTGCCAGCAGCGCTGGGGGAAGCGGGAGGATTAATGGTGAGCAGTTCTTC; cdr3_aa: CASSAGGSGRINGEQFF; clone_size: NA; d_call: TRBD2; j_call: TRBJ2-1; v_call: TRBV9
cdr3_nt: TGTGCCAGCAGTTTATTCTCAGGATCGGACGAGCAGTACTTC; cdr3_aa: CASSLFSGSDEQYF; clone_size: NA; d_call: NA; j_call: TRBJ2-7; v_call: TRBV28
cdr3_nt: TGTGCCAGCAGTGTCCATCTGGTCGGGTCCTACGAGCAGTACTTC; cdr3_aa: CASSVHLVGSYEQYF; clone_size: few; d_call: NA; j_call: TRBJ2-7; v_call: TRBV27
cdr3_nt: TGTGCCACCAGTGACCCTCCCGCCGACGAGCAGTACTTC; cdr3_aa: CATSDPPADEQYF; clone_size: once; d_call: NA; j_call: TRBJ2-7; v_call: TRBV24-1
cdr3_nt: TGTGCCACCCGAGGACAGGGGCTACTCTACGAGCAGTACTTC; cdr3_aa: CATRGQGLLYEQYF; clone_size: once; d_call: TRBD1; j_call: TRBJ2-7; v_call: TRBV19
cdr3_nt: TGTGCCAGCAGATCCGTCGACAGGGACCTGAAGCATTTT; cdr3_aa: CASRSVDRDLKHF; clone_size: NA; d_call: TRBD1; j_call: TRBJ1-5; v_call: TRBV6-2/TRBV6-3
cdr3_nt: TGTGCCAGCAGTGAGGACAGGGGTGGAGGCTACACCTTC; cdr3_aa: CASSEDRGGGYTF; clone_size: few; d_call: TRBD1; j_call: TRBJ1-2; v_call: TRBV6-1
cdr3_nt: TGTGCCATCAGTGAGGGGAGACAGGGGATATACAATGAGCAGTTCTTC; cdr3_aa: CAISEGRQGIYNEQFF; clone_size: NA; d_call: TRBD1; j_call: TRBJ2-1; v_call: TRBV10-3
cdr3_nt: TGTGCCACCTCCGACAGCATGAACACTGAAGCTTTCTTT; cdr3_aa: CATSDSMNTEAFF; clone_size: few; d_call: NA; j_call: TRBJ1-1; v_call: TRBV15
cdr3_nt: TGTGCCAGCAGTCCTACAGCGGGAGGGCCAATCAAAAACATTCAGTACTTC; cdr3_aa: CASSPTAGGPIKNIQYF; clone_size: NA; d_call: TRBD2; j_call: TRBJ2-4; v_call: TRBV28
cdr3_nt: TGTGCCAGCAGTGTTGAAGGGCTGGTTCAGCCCCAGCATTTT; cdr3_aa: CASSVEGLVQPQHF; clone_size: few; d_call: NA; j_call: TRBJ1-5; v_call: TRBV2
cdr3_nt: TGTGCCAGCAGTCCCTCCCAGGACAGTTACAATGAGCAGTTCTTC; cdr3_aa: CASSPSQDSYNEQFF; clone_size: few; d_call: NA; j_call: TRBJ2-1; v_call: TRBV6-2/TRBV6-3
cdr3_nt: TGTGCTAGTGGTTCCGAGGACGGATTCCAAGAGACCCAGTACTTC; cdr3_aa: CASGSEDGFQETQYF; clone_size: few; d_call: NA; j_call: TRBJ2-5; v_call: TRBV12-5
cdr3_nt: TGTGCCAGTGGCCAGGGTGTTTACAATGAGCAGTTCTTC; cdr3_aa: CASGQGVYNEQFF; clone_size: NA; d_call: NA; j_call: TRBJ2-1; v_call: TRBV6-1
cdr3_nt: TGTGCCAGCAGCTCAGCTTTAACCGGGGCCTACAATGAGCAGTTCTTC; cdr3_aa: CASSSALTGAYNEQFF; clone_size: NA; d_call: NA; j_call: TRBJ2-1; v_call: TRBV7-9
cdr3_nt: TGTGCCAGCAGCTTGGGCAGGGCCACCTACGAGCAGTACTTC; cdr3_aa: CASSLGRATYEQYF; clone_size: NA; d_call: NA; j_call: TRBJ2-7; v_call: TRBV5-6
cdr3_nt: TGCAGTGCTAGGGGCACTGGGTCTATAGCGGGGGATAGCGTATGGGAGACCCAGTACTTC; cdr3_aa: CSARGTGSIAGDSVWETQYF; clone_size: NA; d_call: TRBD2; j_call: TRBJ2-5; v_call: TRBV20-1
cdr3_nt: TGTGCCAGCAGCCAAGGACTAGGTGCACGGGAGACCCAGTACTTC; cdr3_aa: CASSQGLGARETQYF; clone_size: NA; d_call: TRBD2; j_call: TRBJ2-5; v_call: TRBV7-2
cdr3_nt: TGTGCCAGCAGGTCGGGACTAGCCGACGAGCAGTTCTTC; cdr3_aa: CASRSGLADEQFF; clone_size: NA; d_call: TRBD2; j_call: TRBJ2-1; v_call: TRBV7-9
cdr3_nt: TGTGCCAGCAGGGCGGGGGCCAACCCTAACACTGAAGCTTTCTTT; cdr3_aa: CASRAGANPNTEAFF; clone_size: many; d_call: NA; j_call: TRBJ1-1; v_call: TRBV7-3
cdr3_nt: TGTGCCAGCAGCTTATCTGTGAGGACAGTGGAACATCAAGAGACCCAGTACTTC; cdr3_aa: CASSLSVRTVEHQETQYF; clone_size: NA; d_call: NA; j_call: TRBJ2-5; v_call: TRBV13
cdr3_nt: TGCAGCGTTGAAGACCCGACAGGGTTGAATGAGCAGTTCTTC; cdr3_aa: CSVEDPTGLNEQFF; clone_size: NA; d_call: TRBD1; j_call: TRBJ2-1; v_call: TRBV29-1
cdr3_nt: TGTGCCAGCAGCGAACCGGGACTAGTTAGTGAGACCCAGTACTTC; cdr3_aa: CASSEPGLVSETQYF; clone_size: NA; d_call: TRBD2; j_call: TRBJ2-5; v_call: TRBV6-2/TRBV6-3
cdr3_nt: TGTGCCAGCAGCCCTGAGGGATCCCCCGGGGAGCTGTTTTTT; cdr3_aa: CASSPEGSPGELFF; clone_size: few; d_call: NA; j_call: TRBJ2-2; v_call: TRBV7-8